The rows below give T cell receptor beta chains drawn from one sample of a study of blood T cell dynamics during melanoma immunotherapy. The method was immunoSEQ multiplex PCR; TCRdb's version includes in-frame clones alone and lacks a portion of them. The sample contains 8,500 or so clones, more than 75% of which appear only once. The starting material was blood, obtained from a patient treated with checkpoint blockade. These receptors came from a human donor with melanoma. Each CDR3 is given with its conserved first and last residue.

CDR3aa,j_gene,v_gene
CASSPEGAAYEQYF,TRBJ2-7,TRBV18
CASSLAPGLAVYEQYF,TRBJ2-7,TRBV7-2
CASGTGQRNYGYTF,TRBJ1-2,TRBV7-6
CASSLLDEQFF,TRBJ2-1,TRBV28
CASSQGLPPGETQYF,TRBJ2-5,TRBV14
CASSPEGQGYNEQFF,TRBJ2-1,TRBV18
CASGPFPDEQYF,TRBJ2-7,TRBV12-5
CASSTGQGTEAFF,TRBJ1-1,TRBV19
CSVGSGLHNEQFF,TRBJ2-1,TRBV29-1
CASSSPGLAGTYEQYF,TRBJ2-7,TRBV27
CASSPEGVPNTEAFF,TRBJ1-1,TRBV5-1
CASSRPGANVLTF,TRBJ2-6,TRBV7-7
CASSPPPGQGKNTEAFF,TRBJ1-1,TRBV18
CASSFREGNTIYF,TRBJ1-3,TRBV27
CASSPMDSSYEQYF,TRBJ2-7,TRBV18
CASSLRDRAYEQYF,TRBJ2-7,TRBV27
CASSMDRGHPEAFF,TRBJ1-1,TRBV19
CAWSVLGVRGRYGYTF,TRBJ1-2,TRBV30
CAISQGHEQYF,TRBJ2-7,TRBV10-3
CASTDIPYEQYF,-,TRBV28
CASSPEGAGSTEAFF,TRBJ1-1,TRBV7-2
CASSSSLTEAFF,TRBJ1-1,TRBV5-4
CASSSGRGGLGGYTF,TRBJ1-2,TRBV28
CASSQSRF,TRBJ2-7,TRBV23-1
CASSTVGQGSYEQHF,TRBJ2-7,TRBV5-1
CASSLTGNTEAFF,TRBJ1-1,TRBV5-8